The next 32 T cell receptor beta chains were all read from a single sample in a study. TCRdb processed the RT-PCR reads anew with MiXCR; each CDR3 protein has one entry. The table includes almost 700,000 distinct CDR3 sequences, 13% to 15% detected once. Material for sequencing was memory CD4+ T cells from blood. The source of these receptors is a female donor in good health, serving as a healthy control.

The chain couples TRBV5-1 to TRBJ1-1; 8 bases line up with TRBD1. Per the germline V gene, CDR1 is SGHRS and CDR2 is YFSETQ. Trimming took 0 bases from V and 7 from J; bases not matched to a gene: 8. CDR3 length equals 15 residues. CDR3 DNA sequence: TGCGCCAGCAGCTTGGTACCAGGGGGCGGTAATGAAGCTTTCTTT. Residues: CASSLVPGGGNEAFF. Complete variable domain (other parts from reference TRBV5-1 and TRBJ1-1): KAGVTQTPRYLIKTRGQQVTLSCSPISGHRSVSWYQQTPGQGLQFLFEYFSETQRNKGNFPGRFSGRQFSNSRSEMNVSTLELGDSALYLCASSLVPGGGNEAFFGQGTRLTVV.

CDR3: CASSTSGTVGEQYF. In nucleotides, the CDR3 is TGTGCCAGCAGCACTAGCGGGACTGTTGGGGAGCAGTACTTC. The chain uses TRBV27 and TRBJ2-7; 10 bases agree with TRBD2. The length of the CDR3 is 14 residues. V was clipped by 6 bases and J by 7 bases; unmatched bases: 9. Germline values: CDR1 MNHEY, CDR2 SMNVEV (reference sequence).

This clonotype was detected only a few times. The J gene is TRBJ2-3, the V gene TRBV6-6, with 7 nucleotides matching TRBD1. With 6 bases clipped from V and 3 bases from J, the junction kept 6 bases outside the gene matches. CDR3 length: 14 amino acids. Germline CDR1 MNHNY, CDR2 SVGAGI (reference sequence). The CDR3 is CASRKTGSTDTQYF. CDR3 sequence (DNA): TGTGCCAGCAGAAAGACAGGGAGTACAGATACGCAGTATTTT.

Points on this clonotype: Compared with germline, one end of the junction differs, possibly owing to a read error. The V gene is TRBV12-3 or TRBV12-4, the J gene TRBJ1-1; maybe TRBD1 (5 bases). The CDR3 has 14 residues. CDR3 in amino acids: CASSLGVAALAAFF. CDR3 nucleotides: TGTGCCAGCAGCTTAGGGGTGGCGGCACTCGCGGCTTTCTTT.

The chain carries TRBV11-2 and TRBJ1-5, with 7 bases lining up with TRBD1. The V segment lost 1 base and the J segment 4 bases; nucleotides outside the gene matches: 4. The CDR3 is 15 amino acids. The V gene's germline CDR1 is SGHAT and CDR2 FQNNGV. CDR3 sequence: CASSLVTGPNQPQHF. CDR3 nucleotide sequence: TGTGCCAGCAGCTTAGTGACAGGGCCAAATCAGCCCCAGCATTTT.

The V and J genes are TRBV29-1 and TRBJ2-3; D unclear. The germline V gene has CDR1 SQVTM and CDR2 ANQGSEA. V was trimmed by 4 bases and J by 4 bases, leaving 12 bases between them. The CDR3 totals 13 residues. CDR3 in amino acids: CSVGEGISDTQYF. CDR3 DNA: TGCAGCGTTGGGGAAGGGATTTCAGATACGCAGTATTTT.

This clonotype was seen more than once but under ten times. The chain is built from TRBV19 and TRBJ1-4; tentative D call: TRBD1 (5 bases). V was cut by 4 bases and J by 0 bases, with 15 bases left in between. This CDR3 is 17 amino acids long. Germline V gene data show CDR1 as LNHDA and CDR2 as SQIVND (reference sequence). The CDR3 region has the DNA TGTGCCAGTAGTACGGGGCCGGGAGCTGCAACTAATGAAAAACTGTTTTTT. Translating gives CASSTGPGAATNEKLFF.

This clonotype was picked up a small number of times. The chain carries TRBV30 and TRBJ1-6; the match to TRBD1 covers 8 bases. Germline CDR1 GTSNPN, CDR2 SVGIG (reference sequence). The CDR3 sequence is 13 residues long. Germline trimming cut 5 bases from V and 9 bases from J; bases unmatched to any gene: 6. The CDR3 bases are TGTGCCTGGTCGGGAACAGGGGGTTCACCCCTCCACTTT. The encoded protein is CAWSGTGGSPLHF.

This clonotype has only a few counts. The V and J genes are TRBV20-1 and TRBJ2-5; the match to TRBD2 covers 8 bases. The CDR3 has 13 residues. The V and J ends lost 5 bases and 4 bases, in that order; junction bases with no gene match: 6. Germline V gene data show CDR1 as DFQATT and CDR2 as SNEGSKA (reference sequence). This chain's CDR3 is CSAYQRGPETQYF. The CDR3 nucleotides are TGCAGTGCTTACCAGCGGGGGCCAGAGACCCAGTACTTC.

This clonotype was picked up a small number of times. This chain links TRBV27 with TRBJ2-1, with TRBD2 matching over 14 bases. CDR3 length equals 14 residues. The germline V gene has CDR1 MNHEY and CDR2 SMNVEV (reference sequence). V dropped 6 bases and J dropped 15; count of bases not matched to a gene: 10. CDR3 sequence: CASSSLTSGRAAFF. The CDR3 coding sequence is TGTGCCAGCAGCTCACTGACTAGCGGGAGGGCCGCGTTCTTC.

The chain employs TRBV6-5 and TRBJ2-7, with D unclear. Trimming removed 6 bases from V and 5 bases from J, with 17 bases in between. Germline V CDR1 and CDR2: MNHEY, SVGAGI. There are 14 residues in the CDR3. The CDR3: CASSPADVRDEQYF. The CDR3 DNA reads as TGTGCCAGCAGCCCCGCGGATGTTAGGGACGAGCAGTACTTC.

The chain is built from TRBV5-4 and TRBJ1-4; 8 positions agree with TRBD1. The CDR3 is 16 amino acids. V lost 3 bases to trimming and J lost 0 bases; unmatched junction nucleotides: 4. Germline-derived CDR1 and CDR2 are SGHNT and YYREEE (reference sequence). The CDR3 sequence: CASSSTGETTNEKLFF. The CDR3 nucleotides read TGTGCCAGCAGCTCGACAGGGGAGACAACTAATGAAAAACTGTTTTTT.

In this sample, this clonotype turned up a few times. This chain connects TRBV20-1 to TRBJ2-2; D possibly corresponds to TRBD2 (7 bases). Germline V gives CDR1 DFQATT, CDR2 SNEGSKA (reference sequence). The ends were cut back, 2 bases at V and 3 bases at J, with 13 bases in the middle. This CDR3 has 15 amino acids. The CDR3, as DNA: TGCAGTGCTAGACCTACAGGGAGGGACACCGGGGAGCTGTTTTTT. Amino acid sequence: CSARPTGRDTGELFF.

This clonotype has only one observation. The chain employs TRBV6-1 and TRBJ2-7; 8 bases fit TRBD1. V shed 9 bases and J 5 bases; nucleotides not matched to a gene: 6. CDR1 and CDR2 (germline): MNHNS, SASEGT. The CDR3 sequence is 12 residues long. CDR3 amino acids: CARDREFHEQYF. The DNA of the CDR3 is TGTGCCAGGGACAGGGAATTCCACGAGCAGTACTTC.

This clonotype was detected a few times. The genes are TRBV19 and TRBJ2-2; D gene unclear. This CDR3 has 14 amino acids. Germline CDR1 is LNHDA and CDR2 is SQIVND (reference sequence). Trimming removed 5 bases from V and 7 bases from J, with 14 bases in between. The CDR3 loop reads CASSSPVWIGELFF. CDR3 in DNA: TGTGCCAGTAGTTCGCCGGTGTGGATCGGGGAGCTGTTTTTT.

There are many counts of this clonotype. The V and J genes are TRBV20-1 and TRBJ1-5; the D is unclear. V gave up 1 base and J gave up 0 bases, with 16 bases separating them. The CDR3 is made up of 17 amino acids. Germline lookup yields CDR1 DFQATT and CDR2 SNEGSKA (reference sequence). In DNA form, the CDR3 reads TGCAGTGCTAGAGGATCCGGACGATCAGATAGCAATCAGCCCCAGCATTTT. Its translation is CSARGSGRSDSNQPQHF.

This clonotype has a handful of counts. V is TRBV18 and J is TRBJ2-1; D not resolved. Trimming took off 3 bases at V and 3 bases at J, with 9 bases between the two ends. Germline V lookup: CDR1 KGHSH, CDR2 LQKENI. This CDR3 region has 14 residues. The chain's CDR3 is CASSPALIYNEQFF. The DNA for the CDR3 is TGTGCCAGCTCACCCGCACTCATCTACAATGAGCAGTTCTTC.

This clonotype occurred a few times. J is TRBJ2-3 and V is TRBV11-2; no definite D call. Germline CDR1 reads SGHAT; CDR2 reads FQNNGV. With 4 bases removed from V and 0 bases from J, the gap between germline ends came to 11 bases. This CDR3 contains 15 residues. In DNA, the CDR3 is TGTGCCAGCAGCTCCCGAACTGGAAGCACAGATACGCAGTATTTT. This codes for CASSSRTGSTDTQYF.

The chain has TRBV11-2 and TRBJ1-2; no firm D call. The CDR3 contains 12 residues. Germline V gene sequence: CDR1 SGHAT, CDR2 FQNNGV. With 5 bases removed from V and 8 bases from J, the gap between germline ends came to 12 bases. CDR3 amino acids: CASSERGFGYTF. CDR3 DNA: TGTGCCAGCAGCGAACGAGGGTTCGGCTACACCTTC. Full variable domain (remainder filled in from reference TRBV11-2 and TRBJ1-2): EAGVAQSPRYKIIEKRQSVAFWCNPISGHATLYWYQQILGQGPKLLIQFQNNGVVDDSQLPKDRFSAERLKGVDSTLKIQPAKLEDSAVYLCASSERGFGYTFGSGTRLTVV.

This clonotype was seen at least ten times. Here the CDR3 reads CASSSYDGELFF. CDR3 DNA: TGTGCCAGCAGCTCTTACGACGGGGAGCTGTTTTTT. V gene TRBV11-3 combines with J gene TRBJ2-2, with no clear D. Germline lookup yields CDR1 SGHNT and CDR2 YENEEA. This CDR3 region has 12 residues. Trimming cost V 4 bases and J 7 bases, with 7 bases left between them. Using reference TRBV11-3 and TRBJ2-2 for the parts outside the CDR3, the full variable domain is EAGVVQSPRYKIIEKKQPVAFWCNPISGHNTLYWYLQNLGQGPELLIRYENEEAVDDSQLPKDRFSAERLKGVDSTLKIQPAELGDSAVYLCASSSYDGELFFGEGSRLTVL.

The table lists this clonotype with a few counts. The gene calls are TRBV6-9 and TRBJ1-5; 12 bases map to TRBD1. After removal of 7 bases from V and 2 bases from J, the junction contained 6 bases not matched to a gene. This CDR3 spans 16 amino acids. Germline loops: CDR1 MNHGY, CDR2 SVAAGI. The CDR3 is CASTGDRGPGNQPQHF. The DNA for the CDR3 is TGTGCCAGCACCGGGGACAGGGGGCCGGGCAATCAGCCCCAGCATTTT.

This clonotype was counted at least ten times. The rearrangement joins TRBV7-2 to TRBJ2-1; D is perhaps TRBD1 (6 bases). This CDR3 contains 17 residues. Germline V gene sequence: CDR1 SGHTA, CDR2 FQGNSA. V was trimmed by 0 bases and J by 0 bases, leaving 12 bases between them. CDR3: CASSLALQGSSYNEQFF. For the CDR3, the DNA is TGTGCCAGCAGCTTAGCCCTCCAGGGGAGCTCCTACAATGAGCAGTTCTTC.

The V call is TRBV5-1, the J call TRBJ1-4, with D unclear. This CDR3 comprises 16 residues. Trimming took 2 bases from V and 0 from J, leaving 11 bases between them. Germline V CDR1 and CDR2: SGHRS, YFSETQ. The CDR3 DNA reads TGCGCCAGCAGCTTAGCCCAGTATGCAACTAATGAAAAACTGTTTTTT. It codes for CASSLAQYATNEKLFF.

There are a few counts of this clonotype. This chain links TRBV20-1 with TRBJ2-1; 9 positions match TRBD1. With V trimmed by 0 bases and J by 4 bases, 4 bases remained unmatched. Germline V gene sequence: CDR1 DFQATT, CDR2 SNEGSKA (reference sequence). The CDR3 contains 15 residues. The DNA of the CDR3 is TGCAGTGCTAGAGACCCCGGGACAGGGTACAATGAGCAGTTCTTC. It translates to CSARDPGTGYNEQFF.

This clonotype was counted at least ten times. The V gene is TRBV18, the J gene TRBJ2-5; D is unclear. Trimming took off 3 bases at V and 4 bases at J, with 12 bases between the two ends. Germline CDR1 reads KGHSH; CDR2 reads LQKENI. The CDR3 runs to 14 residues. As DNA, the CDR3 is TGTGCCAGCTCACCGCGGCAGGATCCAGAGACCCAGTACTTC. Translated: CASSPRQDPETQYF.

This clonotype was counted many times. This chain connects TRBV10-3 to TRBJ2-2; 8 bases align to TRBD1. CDR3 size: 17 residues. The germline CDR1 and CDR2 sequences are ENHRY and SYGVKD. V trimming: 7 bases; J trimming: 1 base; junction bases outside the gene matches: 11. CDR3 region: CAIKRQGATLNTGELFF. DNA for the CDR3: TGTGCCATCAAGAGGCAGGGGGCGACTTTGAACACCGGGGAGCTGTTTTTT.

This clonotype appeared a few times. The chain combines TRBV20-1 with TRBJ1-5, with 7 bases lining up with TRBD1. Germline CDR1 and CDR2: DFQATT and SNEGSKA (reference sequence). V gave up 6 bases and J gave up 6 bases; unmatched junction bases: 14. CDR3 length equals 15 residues. Here the CDR3 DNA reads TGCAGTGCCCCAACCCCTCACAGGGGAGGTCAGCCCCAGCATTTT. Amino acid sequence: CSAPTPHRGGQPQHF.

This clonotype was found many times. The DNA for the CDR3 is TGCGCCAGCAGCTTGGATCTAGTAATAGACGAGCAGTACTTC. Amino acid sequence: CASSLDLVIDEQYF. The chain carries TRBV5-1 and TRBJ2-7, with no clear D. CDR3 size: 14 residues. Germline CDR1 SGHRS, CDR2 YFSETQ. Trimming stripped 0 bases from V and 5 bases from J, with 12 bases between. Filled out from reference TRBV5-1 and TRBJ2-7, the complete variable domain reads KAGVTQTPRYLIKTRGQQVTLSCSPISGHRSVSWYQQTPGQGLQFLFEYFSETQRNKGNFPGRFSGRQFSNSRSEMNVSTLELGDSALYLCASSLDLVIDEQYFGPGTRLTVT.

This clonotype was picked up a small number of times. V is TRBV6-4 and J is TRBJ1-5; D uncertain. Germline CDR1 reads MRHNA; CDR2 reads SNTAGT. The CDR3 covers 15 residues. Trimming pared 0 bases from V and 3 bases from J, leaving 9 bases between. The CDR3 region is CASSDSGVPNQPQHF. CDR3 in DNA: TGTGCCAGCAGTGACTCTGGGGTTCCCAATCAGCCCCAGCATTTT.

CDR3 region: CASSARQRGNEKLFF. CDR3 bases: TGTGCCAGCAGTGCCAGACAGAGGGGAAATGAAAAACTGTTTTTT. V usage is TRBV27 and J usage is TRBJ1-4, with a tentative D call TRBD1 (5 bases). With 5 bases removed from V and 5 bases from J, the gap between germline ends came to 15 bases. The CDR3 is made up of 15 amino acids. Germline V gene sequence: CDR1 MNHEY, CDR2 SMNVEV (reference sequence). The variable domain in full, with the rest retrieved from reference TRBV27 and TRBJ1-4, is EAQVTQNPRYLITVTGKKLTVTCSQNMNHEYMSWYRQDPGLGLRQIYYSMNVEVTDKGDVPEGYKVSRKEKRNFPLILESPSPNQTSLYFCASSARQRGNEKLFFGSGTQLSVL.

This clonotype has a handful of counts. This chain uses TRBV4-2 with TRBJ1-1; D is uncertain. The CDR3 has 14 amino acids. The V end was cut by 0 bases, the J end by 5 bases, with 10 bases between. Germline CDR1 LGHNA, CDR2 YNFKEQ. Here the CDR3 DNA reads TGTGCCAGCAGCCAAGAAGCGGGAGGGACTGAAGCTTTCTTT. Translation: CASSQEAGGTEAFF.

V gene TRBV24-1 combines with J gene TRBJ1-6; a possible D gene is TRBD1 (5 bases). V was trimmed by 3 bases and J by 5 bases, leaving 10 bases between them. There are 15 residues in the CDR3. Per the germline V gene, CDR1 is KGHDR and CDR2 is SFDVKD. DNA for the CDR3: TGTGCCACCAGTGATACGGGACGGGATAATTCACCCCTCCACTTT. This encodes CATSDTGRDNSPLHF.